This entry describes one T cell receptor beta chain. The data are from a study of blood T cell repertoires in COVID-19. For the study at large: Specimens from acute and convalescent COVID-19 originated in the United States, Italy and Spain. PBMCs, B-cell-depleted T cells, or T cells were the source of the cDNA or gDNA that made up the material.

Original analysis: Estimated nucleated cell counts came from reference gene primer amplification. Sequenced by immunoSEQ multiplex PCR; TCRdb stores in-frame clones only, minus some. The V and J calls and clone size are taken from that table; D and trimming were inferred from the DNA. The table includes 18,000 or so clones, 70% to 90% detected once. The CDR3 extends over 16 amino acids. Trimming stripped 3 bases from V and 1 base from J, with 16 bases between. Germline V gene lookup returns CDR1 SGHDT and CDR2 YYEEEE. The clonotype originates from a man aged 35 to 55 with active COVID-19. Input material: peripheral blood. The chain employs TRBV5-6 and TRBJ1-1, with D possibly matching TRBD1 (5 bases). CDR3 in DNA: TGTGCCAGCAGCTGGGGTGTCGACAGAGAGAACACTGAAGCTTTCTTT. Its translation: CASSWGVDRENTEAFF.